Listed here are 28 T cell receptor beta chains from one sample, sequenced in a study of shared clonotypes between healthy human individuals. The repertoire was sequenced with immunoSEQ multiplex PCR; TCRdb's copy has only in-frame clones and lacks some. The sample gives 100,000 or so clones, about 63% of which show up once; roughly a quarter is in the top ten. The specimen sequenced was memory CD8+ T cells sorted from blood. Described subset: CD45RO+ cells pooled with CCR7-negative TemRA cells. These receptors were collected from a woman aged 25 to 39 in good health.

In DNA form, the CDR3 reads TGTGCCAGCAGTTCTCCTTTTGAGGGGAATGATGGCTACACCTTC. Protein product: CASSSPFEGNDGYTF. The J gene is TRBJ1-2, the V gene TRBV28; D perhaps matches TRBD1 (5 bases). From germline, CDR1 is MDHEN and CDR2 SYDVKM. The CDR3 totals 15 residues. Trimming pared 4 bases from V and 6 bases from J, leaving 18 bases between.

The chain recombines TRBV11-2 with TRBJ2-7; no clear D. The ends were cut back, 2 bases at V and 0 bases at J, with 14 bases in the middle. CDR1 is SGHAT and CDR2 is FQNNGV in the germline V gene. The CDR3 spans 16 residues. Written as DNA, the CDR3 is TGTGCCAGCAGCTTAATAAGCCCGCTGTCCTCCTACGAGCAGTACTTC. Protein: CASSLISPLSSYEQYF.

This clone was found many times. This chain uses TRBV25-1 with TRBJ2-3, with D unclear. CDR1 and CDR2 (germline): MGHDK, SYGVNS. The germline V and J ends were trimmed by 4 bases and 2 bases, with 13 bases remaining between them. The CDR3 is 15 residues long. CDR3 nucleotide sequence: TGTGCCAGCAGTGTTCGGGTCCATGACACAGATACGCAGTATTTT. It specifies CASSVRVHDTDTQYF.

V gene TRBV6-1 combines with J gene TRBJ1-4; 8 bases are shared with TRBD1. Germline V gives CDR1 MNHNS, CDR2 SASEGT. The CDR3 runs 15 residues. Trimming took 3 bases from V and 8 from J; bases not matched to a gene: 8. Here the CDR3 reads CASSDVGQAKEKLFF. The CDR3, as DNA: TGTGCCAGCAGTGACGTGGGACAGGCGAAAGAAAAACTGTTTTTT.

CDR3 sequence (DNA): TGCGCCAGCAGCCAATCCGACAGGGCAGGCTACGAGCAGTACTTC. It is translated as CASSQSDRAGYEQYF. The J gene is TRBJ2-7, the V gene TRBV4-1; 7 bases match TRBD1. This CDR3 has 15 residues. J lost 3 bases, V lost 2 bases, and 7 bases had no gene match. The germline V gene encodes CDR1 MGHRA and CDR2 YSYEKL.

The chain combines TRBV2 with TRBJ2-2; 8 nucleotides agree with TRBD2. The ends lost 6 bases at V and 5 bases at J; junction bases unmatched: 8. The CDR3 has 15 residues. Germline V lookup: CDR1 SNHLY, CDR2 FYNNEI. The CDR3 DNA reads TGTGCCAGCAGGGCCCCGAGCGGGAGTACCGGGGAGCTGTTTTTT. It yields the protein CASRAPSGSTGELFF. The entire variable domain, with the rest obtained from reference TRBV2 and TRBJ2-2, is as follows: EPEVTQTPSHQVTQMGQEVILRCVPISNHLYFYWYRQILGQKVEFLVSFYNNEISEKSEIFDDQFSVERPDGSNFTLKIRSTKLEDSAMYFCASRAPSGSTGELFFGEGSRLTVL.

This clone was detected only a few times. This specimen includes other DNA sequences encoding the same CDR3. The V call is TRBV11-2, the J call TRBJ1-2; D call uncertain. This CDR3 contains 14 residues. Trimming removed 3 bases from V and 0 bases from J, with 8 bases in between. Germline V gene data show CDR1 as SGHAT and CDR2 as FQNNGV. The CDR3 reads CASSLGSANYGYTF. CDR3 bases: TGTGCCAGCAGCTTGGGGTCCGCTAACTATGGCTACACCTTC. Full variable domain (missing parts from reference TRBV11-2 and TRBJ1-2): EAGVAQSPRYKIIEKRQSVAFWCNPISGHATLYWYQQILGQGPKLLIQFQNNGVVDDSQLPKDRFSAERLKGVDSTLKIQPAKLEDSAVYLCASSLGSANYGYTFGSGTRLTVV.

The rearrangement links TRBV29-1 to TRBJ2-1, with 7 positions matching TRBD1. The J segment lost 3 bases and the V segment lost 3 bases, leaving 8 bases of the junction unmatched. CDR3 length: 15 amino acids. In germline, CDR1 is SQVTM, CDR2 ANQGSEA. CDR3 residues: CSVDVDRADYNEQFF. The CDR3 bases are TGCAGCGTTGACGTCGACAGGGCAGACTACAATGAGCAGTTCTTC.

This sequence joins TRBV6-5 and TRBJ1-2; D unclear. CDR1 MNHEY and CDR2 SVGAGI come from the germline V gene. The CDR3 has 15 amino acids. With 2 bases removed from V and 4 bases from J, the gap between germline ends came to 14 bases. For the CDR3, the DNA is TGTGCCAGCAGTTACAAAGAACTTCGTCGCTATGGCTACACCTTC. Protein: CASSYKELRRYGYTF.

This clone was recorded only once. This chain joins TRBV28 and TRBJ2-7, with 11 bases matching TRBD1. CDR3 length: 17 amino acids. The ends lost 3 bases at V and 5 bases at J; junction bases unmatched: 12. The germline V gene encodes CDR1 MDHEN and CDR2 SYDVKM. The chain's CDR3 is CASSLTAGTGGLDEQYF. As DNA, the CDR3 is TGTGCCAGCAGTTTGACCGCCGGGACAGGGGGTTTGGACGAGCAGTACTTC. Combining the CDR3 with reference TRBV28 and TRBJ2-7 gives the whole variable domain DVKVTQSSRYLVKRTGEKVFLECVQDMDHENMFWYRQDPGLGLRLIYFSYDVKMKEKGDIPEGYSVSREKKERFSLILESASTNQTSMYLCASSLTAGTGGLDEQYFGPGTRLTVT.

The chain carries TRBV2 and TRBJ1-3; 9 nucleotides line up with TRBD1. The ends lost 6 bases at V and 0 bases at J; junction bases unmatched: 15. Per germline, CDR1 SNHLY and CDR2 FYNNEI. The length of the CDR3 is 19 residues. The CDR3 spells CASRDGPGQGPTSGNTIYF. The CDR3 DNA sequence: TGTGCCAGCAGAGACGGACCGGGACAGGGACCGACCTCTGGAAACACCATATATTTT.

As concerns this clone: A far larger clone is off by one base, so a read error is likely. This CDR3 reads CAGSGTGGADTQYF. The CDR3 DNA follows: TGTGCCGGCAGTGGGACAGGGGGCGCAGATACGCAGTATTTT. The J gene is TRBJ2-3, the V gene TRBV6-1, with 12 bases that match TRBD1. Germline V gene sequence: CDR1 MNHNS, CDR2 SASEGT. The CDR3 runs 14 residues.

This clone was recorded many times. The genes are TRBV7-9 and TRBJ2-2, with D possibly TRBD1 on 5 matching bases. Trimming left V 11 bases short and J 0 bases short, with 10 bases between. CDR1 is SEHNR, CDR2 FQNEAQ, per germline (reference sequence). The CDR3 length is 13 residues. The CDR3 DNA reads TGTGCCCACCAGGGTGCGAACACCGGGGAGCTGTTTTTT. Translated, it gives CAHQGANTGELFF.

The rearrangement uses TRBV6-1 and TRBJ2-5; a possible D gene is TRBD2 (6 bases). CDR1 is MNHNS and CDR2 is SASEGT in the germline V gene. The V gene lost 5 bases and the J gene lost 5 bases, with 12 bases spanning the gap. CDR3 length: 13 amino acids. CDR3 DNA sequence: TGTGCCAGCAGTCCGGGAGAATCGGAGACCCAGTACTTC. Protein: CASSPGESETQYF.

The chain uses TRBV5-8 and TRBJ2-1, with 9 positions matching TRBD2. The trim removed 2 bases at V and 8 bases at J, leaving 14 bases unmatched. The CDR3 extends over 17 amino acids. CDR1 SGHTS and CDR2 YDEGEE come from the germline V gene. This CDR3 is CASSLRYETSGLDEQFF. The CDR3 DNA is TGTGCCAGCAGCTTAAGGTATGAGACTAGCGGTCTGGATGAGCAGTTCTTC.

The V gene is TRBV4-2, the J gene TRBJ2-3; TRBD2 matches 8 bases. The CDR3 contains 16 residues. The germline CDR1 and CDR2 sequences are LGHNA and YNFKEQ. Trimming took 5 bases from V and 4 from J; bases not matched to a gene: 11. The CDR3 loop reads CASSSTSGSGSDTQYF. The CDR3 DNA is TGTGCCAGCAGCTCAACTAGCGGATCAGGGTCAGATACGCAGTATTTT.

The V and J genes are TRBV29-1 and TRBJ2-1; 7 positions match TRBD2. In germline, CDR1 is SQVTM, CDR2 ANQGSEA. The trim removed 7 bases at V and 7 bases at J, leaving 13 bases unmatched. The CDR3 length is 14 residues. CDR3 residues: CSAGRAGSRNEQFF. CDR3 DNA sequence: TGCAGCGCTGGCAGAGCGGGAAGTAGGAATGAGCAGTTCTTC.

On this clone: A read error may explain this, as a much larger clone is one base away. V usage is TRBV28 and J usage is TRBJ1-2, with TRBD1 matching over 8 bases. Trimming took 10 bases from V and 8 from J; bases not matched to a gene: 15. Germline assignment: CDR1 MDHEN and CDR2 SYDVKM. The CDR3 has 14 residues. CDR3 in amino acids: CAIQWTGKILGYTF. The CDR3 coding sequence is TGTGCCATACAATGGACAGGGAAAATTTTAGGCTACACCTTC.

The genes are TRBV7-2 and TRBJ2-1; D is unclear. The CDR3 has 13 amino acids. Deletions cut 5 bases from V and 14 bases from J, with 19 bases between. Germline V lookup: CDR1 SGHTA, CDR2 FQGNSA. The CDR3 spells CASSVPREHPEFF. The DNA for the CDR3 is TGTGCCAGCAGCGTCCCCCGTGAGCACCCTGAGTTCTTC.

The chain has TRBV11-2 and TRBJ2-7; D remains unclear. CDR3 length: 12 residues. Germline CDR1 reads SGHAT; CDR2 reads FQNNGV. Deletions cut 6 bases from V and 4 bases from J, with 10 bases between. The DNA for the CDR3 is TGTGCCAGCAGACTAACCGCTTACGAGCAGTACTTC. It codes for CASRLTAYEQYF.

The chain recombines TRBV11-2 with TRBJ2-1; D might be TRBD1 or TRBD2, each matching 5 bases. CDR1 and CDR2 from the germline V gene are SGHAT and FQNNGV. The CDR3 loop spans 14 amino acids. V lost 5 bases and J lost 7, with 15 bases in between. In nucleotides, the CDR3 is TGTGCCAGCAGCCTGGGACCGGTGGGAAATGAGCAGTTCTTC. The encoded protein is CASSLGPVGNEQFF.

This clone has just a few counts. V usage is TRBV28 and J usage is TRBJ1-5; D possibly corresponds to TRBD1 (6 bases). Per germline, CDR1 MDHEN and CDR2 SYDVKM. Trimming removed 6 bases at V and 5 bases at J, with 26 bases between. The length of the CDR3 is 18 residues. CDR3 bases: TGTGCCAGCAGATTAGCCCAGATCCGACAGGCCGTCGATCAGCCCCAGCATTTT. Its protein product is CASRLAQIRQAVDQPQHF.

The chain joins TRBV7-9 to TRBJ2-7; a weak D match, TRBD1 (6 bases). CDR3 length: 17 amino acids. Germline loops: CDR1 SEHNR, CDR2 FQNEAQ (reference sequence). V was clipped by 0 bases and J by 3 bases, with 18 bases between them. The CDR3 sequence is CASSLALQGDLLYEQYF. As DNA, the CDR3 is TGTGCCAGCAGCTTAGCGCTACAGGGCGATTTACTCTACGAGCAGTACTTC.

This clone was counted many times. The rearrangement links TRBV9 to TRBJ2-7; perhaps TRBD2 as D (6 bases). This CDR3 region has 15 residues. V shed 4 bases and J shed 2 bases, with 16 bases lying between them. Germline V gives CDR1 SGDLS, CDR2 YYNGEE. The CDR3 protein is CASSPGGVSTYEQYF. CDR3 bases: TGTGCCAGCAGCCCCGGGGGAGTCTCCACCTACGAGCAGTACTTC.

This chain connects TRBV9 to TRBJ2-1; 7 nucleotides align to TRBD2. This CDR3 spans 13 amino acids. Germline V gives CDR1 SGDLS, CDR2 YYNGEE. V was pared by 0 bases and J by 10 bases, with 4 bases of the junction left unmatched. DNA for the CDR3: TGTGCCAGCAGCGTAGCGGGGGGTTCCGAGCAGTTCTTC. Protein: CASSVAGGSEQFF.

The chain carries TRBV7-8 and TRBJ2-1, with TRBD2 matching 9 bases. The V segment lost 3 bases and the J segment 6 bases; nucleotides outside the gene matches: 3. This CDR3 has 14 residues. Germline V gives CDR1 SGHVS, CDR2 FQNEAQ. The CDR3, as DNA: TGTGCCAGCAGCTTCCCGGGACTAGCCAATGAGCAGTTCTTC. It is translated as CASSFPGLANEQFF.

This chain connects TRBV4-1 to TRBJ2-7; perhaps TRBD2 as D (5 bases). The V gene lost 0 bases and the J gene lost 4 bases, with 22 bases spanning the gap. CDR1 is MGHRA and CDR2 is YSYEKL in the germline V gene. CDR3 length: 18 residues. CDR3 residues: CASSQDWPGGLIGYEQYF. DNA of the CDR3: TGCGCCAGCAGCCAAGATTGGCCGGGCGGGTTAATTGGGTACGAGCAGTACTTC.

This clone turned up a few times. The CDR3 nucleotides are TGTGCCAGCAGTTTACGGACAGGGTATGGCTACACCTTC. Amino acids: CASSLRTGYGYTF. This chain joins TRBV28 and TRBJ1-2, with 8 bases fitting TRBD1. In germline, CDR1 is MDHEN, CDR2 SYDVKM. The V gene end was trimmed by 2 bases and the J gene end by 5 bases; junction bases not matched to a gene: 1. CDR3 size: 13 residues.